The 21 T cell receptor beta chains reported below all come from one sample, sequenced in a study of shared clonotypes between healthy human individuals. TCRdb's table, derived via immunoSEQ multiplex PCR, lists solely in-frame clones and lacks some. The table shows about 2 million clones, with approximately 94% occurring only once. As defined, naive CD8 cells were CD45RO-negative and positively selected for CCR7, with terminally differentiated effector memory CD45RA+ cells excluded. The specimen was naive CD8+ T cells sorted from blood. The receptors were gathered from a man aged 18-30 years in good health.

The chain recombines TRBV10-3 with TRBJ2-3; 9 bases map to TRBD1. The V gene end was trimmed by 3 bases and the J gene end by 2 bases; junction bases not matched to a gene: 12. Germline V lookup: CDR1 ENHRY, CDR2 SYGVKD. There are 18 residues in the CDR3. The CDR3 loop is CAISDRDREVSPTDTQYF. In DNA, the CDR3 is TGTGCCATCAGTGACCGGGACAGGGAAGTTAGTCCCACAGATACGCAGTATTTT.

A note on this clone: Other DNA sequences in the sample encode the same CDR3. The chain uses TRBV11-2 and TRBJ2-3, with TRBD2 identical over 11 bases. The CDR3 length is 15 residues. CDR1 is SGHAT and CDR2 is FQNNGV in the germline V gene. Trimming removed 2 bases from V and 5 bases from J; junction bases left unmatched: 3. CDR3 in DNA: TGTGCCAGCAGCTTACTAGCGGGAGGTGGAGATACGCAGTATTTT. This translates into CASSLLAGGGDTQYF.

V is TRBV5-1 and J is TRBJ2-7, with D perhaps assigned TRBD1 or TRBD2 (5 bases each). V lost 3 bases to trimming and J lost 6 bases, with 22 bases between them. This CDR3 has 16 amino acids. Looked up from germline, CDR1 is SGHRS and CDR2 is YFSETQ. CDR3 nucleotides: TGCGCCAGCAGCTCACGAGGGGAGTCGGTGTGGGGCGAGCAGTACTTC. Protein sequence: CASSSRGESVWGEQYF.

The V gene is TRBV6-5, the J gene TRBJ1-3; D is ambiguous. The CDR3 is made up of 14 amino acids. The germline V gene has CDR1 MNHEY and CDR2 SVGAGI. V lost 6 bases and J lost 0, with 9 bases in between. The CDR3 loop is CASSPSVSGNTIYF. As DNA, the CDR3 is TGTGCCAGCAGCCCCTCGGTCTCTGGAAACACCATATATTTT.

This chain joins TRBV10-3 and TRBJ2-2; D gene unclear. Per germline, CDR1 ENHRY and CDR2 SYGVKD. This CDR3 is 15 amino acids long. The ends were cut back, 6 bases at V and 1 base at J, with 12 bases in the middle. The CDR3 loop reads CAISDWDLNTGELFF. Written as DNA, the CDR3 is TGTGCCATCAGCGACTGGGATCTGAACACCGGGGAGCTGTTTTTT.

As regards this clone: Other DNA sequences in this specimen translate into the identical CDR3. The rearrangement joins TRBV25-1 to TRBJ1-1; D is unresolved. This CDR3 contains 11 residues. Trimming took off 8 bases at V and 4 bases at J, with 8 bases between the two ends. Germline-derived CDR1 and CDR2 are MGHDK and SYGVNS. The CDR3 sequence is CASSETTEAFF. CDR3 bases: TGTGCCAGCTCGGAGACCACTGAAGCTTTCTTT.

This clone was counted once. Additional DNA sequences in this sample encode the identical CDR3. This chain joins TRBV9 and TRBJ2-3; 7 positions match TRBD2. Germline values: CDR1 SGDLS, CDR2 YYNGEE. The CDR3 extends over 15 amino acids. With V trimmed by 0 bases and J by 0 bases, 1 base remained unmatched. CDR3 loop: CASSVVAGSTDTQYF. Here the CDR3 DNA reads TGTGCCAGCAGCGTAGTAGCGGGCAGCACAGATACGCAGTATTTT.

V gene TRBV4-1 combines with J gene TRBJ2-7; weak D call: TRBD1 (6 bases). Germline V gives CDR1 MGHRA, CDR2 YSYEKL. The germline V and J ends were trimmed by 4 bases and 0 bases, with 13 bases remaining between them. CDR3 length: 15 residues. The CDR3, as DNA: TGCGCCAGCAGCCCAGGGACACACGGCTCCTACGAGCAGTACTTC. Translation: CASSPGTHGSYEQYF.

The chain has TRBV9 and TRBJ2-1; D is possibly TRBD1 or TRBD2 (6 bases each). Per the germline V gene, CDR1 is SGDLS and CDR2 is YYNGEE. The CDR3 is 17 amino acids. V lost 1 base and J 6 bases, leaving 20 bases between the germline ends. The CDR3 nucleotides read TGTGCCAGCAGCGTAAGGGGAGGACAGTACACGACCAATGAGCAGTTCTTC. It yields the protein CASSVRGGQYTTNEQFF.

The chain carries TRBV7-9 and TRBJ2-7; 10 bases map to TRBD1. Germline CDR1 SEHNR, CDR2 FQNEAQ (reference sequence). This CDR3 is 15 amino acids long. Unmatched junction bases numbered 9, after V lost 5 bases and J lost 5 bases. The CDR3 DNA reads as TGTGCCAGCAGCCCTCAAAGGGACAGGGGCGACGAGCAGTACTTC. This translates into CASSPQRDRGDEQYF.

The V gene is TRBV5-1, the J gene TRBJ2-3; TRBD2 is a possible D gene (6 bases). V was clipped by 2 bases and J by 2 bases, with 15 bases between them. CDR1 and CDR2 (germline): SGHRS, YFSETQ. This CDR3 has 16 residues. In DNA form, the CDR3 reads TGCGCCAGCAGCTTCTCCGGGACTGTGACCACAGATACGCAGTATTTT. This translates into CASSFSGTVTTDTQYF.

The chain couples TRBV27 to TRBJ2-1, with D possibly TRBD2 on 5 matching bases. V was trimmed by 4 bases and J by 10 bases, leaving 14 bases between them. This CDR3 comprises 13 residues. Germline loops: CDR1 MNHEY, CDR2 SMNVEV (reference sequence). DNA of the CDR3: TGTGCCAGCAGTTGGGTTTTGGGGAGCGAGCAGTTCTTC. Translation: CASSWVLGSEQFF.

The CDR3 loop reads CASSEGGTAWDEQFF. In nucleotides, the CDR3 is TGTGCCAGCAGTGAAGGGGGGACAGCTTGGGATGAGCAGTTCTTC. The J gene is TRBJ2-1, the V gene TRBV25-1, with TRBD1 as a possible D gene (7 bases). CDR3 length equals 15 residues. With 2 bases removed from V and 8 bases from J, the gap between germline ends came to 16 bases. Germline V CDR1 and CDR2: MGHDK, SYGVNS. The variable domain in full, with the rest retrieved from reference TRBV25-1 and TRBJ2-1, is EADIYQTPRYLVIGTGKKITLECSQTMGHDKMYWYQQDPGMELHLIHYSYGVNSTEKGDLSSESTVSRIRTEHFPLTLESARPSHTSQYLCASSEGGTAWDEQFFGPGTRLTVL.

This clone has only one observation. V usage is TRBV19 and J usage is TRBJ2-5, with unresolved D. CDR1 and CDR2 (germline): LNHDA, SQIVND (reference sequence). Trimming removed 7 bases at V and 0 bases at J, with 12 bases between. The CDR3 consists of 14 residues. In nucleotides, the CDR3 is TGTGCCAGTAACGCTCTGGGGAACCAAGAGACCCAGTACTTC. This sequence encodes CASNALGNQETQYF.

The chain recombines TRBV2 with TRBJ2-5; TRBD2 aligns across 10 bases. This CDR3 has 13 residues. V dropped 5 bases and J dropped 4; count of bases not matched to a gene: 1. Germline V lookup: CDR1 SNHLY, CDR2 FYNNEI. The CDR3 loop reads CASSLAGVETQYF. The CDR3 DNA reads TGTGCCAGCAGTCTAGCGGGGGTAGAGACCCAGTACTTC.

The V and J genes are TRBV7-2 and TRBJ1-2; D gene ambiguous. The CDR3 consists of 12 residues. Trimming removed 5 bases from V and 8 bases from J, with 12 bases in between. Looked up from germline, CDR1 is SGHTA and CDR2 is FQGNSA. The CDR3 sequence is CASSVDSDGYTF. In DNA form, the CDR3 reads TGTGCCAGCAGCGTCGACTCAGACGGCTACACCTTC.

This clone was picked up a small number of times. The V call is TRBV7-9, the J call TRBJ1-2; 10 nucleotides match TRBD1. Germline V gives CDR1 SEHNR, CDR2 FQNEAQ (reference sequence). V lost 5 bases to trimming and J lost 6 bases; unmatched junction nucleotides: 6. This CDR3 has 14 residues. The CDR3 reads CASSLGTGEDGYTF. The CDR3 DNA is TGTGCCAGCAGCCTGGGGACAGGGGAGGATGGCTACACCTTC.

This rearrangement joins TRBV12-5 to TRBJ1-2; 9 bases are a match to TRBD1. Unmatched junction bases numbered 4, after V lost 5 bases and J lost 6 bases. The CDR3 is 13 amino acids. Germline lookup yields CDR1 LGHNT and CDR2 FRNRAP. In DNA, the CDR3 is TGTGCTAGTGGTCCGGGACAGGGAAATGGCTACACCTTC. This encodes CASGPGQGNGYTF.

The chain uses TRBV7-9 and TRBJ2-2; tentatively, D is TRBD1 (6 bases). V lost 4 bases and J 5 bases, leaving 8 bases between the germline ends. The CDR3 totals 13 residues. Germline V gene sequence: CDR1 SEHNR, CDR2 FQNEAQ (reference sequence). CDR3 loop: CASSWTATGELFF. DNA of the CDR3: TGTGCCAGCAGCTGGACAGCAACCGGGGAGCTGTTTTTT.

The V call is TRBV13, the J call TRBJ2-2; the D is unclear. The germline V gene encodes CDR1 PRHDT and CDR2 FYEKMQ (reference sequence). V was cut by 5 bases and J by 4 bases, with 11 bases left in between. The CDR3 contains 14 residues. CDR3: CASSVSPGTGELFF. The CDR3 nucleotides are TGTGCCAGCAGCGTTAGCCCGGGCACCGGGGAGCTGTTTTTT.

The rearrangement uses TRBV7-9 and TRBJ1-2, with no clear D. The germline V gene encodes CDR1 SEHNR and CDR2 FQNEAQ (reference sequence). V was cut by 5 bases and J by 2 bases, with 18 bases left in between. The length of the CDR3 is 16 residues. CDR3: CASSPGRTALNYGYTF. CDR3 DNA: TGTGCCAGCAGCCCTGGGAGAACTGCGCTAAACTATGGCTACACCTTC.